Below, 30 T cell receptor beta chains from the same sample are listed, as sequenced in a study of Ad26.COV2.S vaccination and SARS-CoV-2 variants. Stated treatment: over 15 received Ad26.COV2.S at low or high dose, single or two shots; about five received placebo; per-sample allocation not given. Sampling happened 63 days after the first vaccine or placebo injection. Method: immunoSEQ multiplex PCR; TCRdb's copy keeps in-frame clones and lacks some. The data show hundreds of thousands of clones, about 88% seen once. The material sequenced was peripheral blood, taken in a trial of Ad26.COV2.S vaccine versus placebo. The receptor set was obtained from a person between 18 and 60 years old who received the Ad26.COV2.S COVID-19 vaccine or a placebo.

V gene TRBV5-1 combines with J gene TRBJ2-7, with unresolved D. Per the germline V gene, CDR1 is SGHRS and CDR2 is YFSETQ. Trimming took 6 bases from V and 1 from J, leaving 11 bases between them. The CDR3 covers 13 residues. CDR3 amino acids: CASTLGPSYEQYF. CDR3 nucleotide sequence: TGCGCCAGCACGCTTGGGCCTTCCTACGAGCAGTACTTC.

The rearrangement uses TRBV10-3 and TRBJ2-1; 11 bases line up with TRBD2. In germline, CDR1 is ENHRY, CDR2 SYGVKD. The CDR3 totals 14 residues. Trimming cost V 11 bases and J 8 bases; bases outside gene matches: 11. The DNA for the CDR3 is TGTGCCGTGAATAGCGGGAGGGTTGGCGATGAGCAGTTCTTC. Translation: CAVNSGRVGDEQFF.

The chain has TRBV28 and TRBJ2-3, with D unclear. Germline V lookup: CDR1 MDHEN, CDR2 SYDVKM. V was pared by 3 bases and J by 0 bases, with 10 bases between. The CDR3 totals 15 residues. The CDR3 protein is CASSFQRSSTDTQYF. DNA of the CDR3: TGTGCCAGCAGTTTCCAGCGAAGTAGCACAGATACGCAGTATTTT.

This clone showed up just a few times. This chain connects TRBV4-2 to TRBJ1-3; no clear D. Per germline, CDR1 LGHNA and CDR2 YNFKEQ. The CDR3 runs to 15 residues. The V and J ends lost 1 base and 0 bases respectively, with 7 bases between them. The CDR3 DNA is TGTGCCAGCAGCCAAGGAGGTATCTCTGGAAACACCATATATTTT. Its protein product is CASSQGGISGNTIYF.

CDR3 DNA sequence: TGCGCCAGCACCCTGGACGGGGGGGGCGGCAATGAGCAGTTCTTC. Its translation: CASTLDGGGGNEQFF. This chain joins TRBV5-1 and TRBJ2-1, with 8 positions matching TRBD2. The junction had 11 bases not matched to a gene; V was cut back by 6 bases and J by 6 bases. Germline-derived CDR1 and CDR2 are SGHRS and YFSETQ. There are 15 residues in the CDR3.

The chain combines TRBV7-9 with TRBJ2-7; tentatively, D is TRBD1 or TRBD2 (5 bases each). With 5 bases removed from V and 4 bases from J, the gap between germline ends came to 21 bases. This CDR3 has 16 residues. Germline CDR1 is SEHNR and CDR2 is FQNEAQ (reference sequence). The CDR3 DNA follows: TGTGCCAGCAGCATAAGGTCCGGGACGCCCGTTTACGAGCAGTACTTC. Amino acids: CASSIRSGTPVYEQYF.

The rearrangement joins TRBV4-1 to TRBJ2-5, with D possibly being TRBD2 (5 bases). V was pared by 6 bases and J by 5 bases, with 16 bases between. The CDR3 has 14 residues. Germline-derived CDR1 and CDR2 are MGHRA and YSYEKL. Here the CDR3 reads CASRGEGAGETQYF. CDR3 coding DNA: TGCGCCAGCAGGGGAGAGGGCGCCGGGGAGACCCAGTACTTC.

The chain joins TRBV3-1 (or the pseudogene TRBV3-2) to TRBJ2-7; D gene uncertain. Germline values: CDR1 LGHDT, CDR2 YNNKEL (reference sequence). The V end was cut by 0 bases, the J end by 7 bases, with 10 bases between. The CDR3 loop spans 13 amino acids. CDR3 residues: CASSQEQGSEQYF. The CDR3 coding sequence is TGTGCCAGCAGCCAAGAGCAAGGATCGGAGCAGTACTTC.

The CDR3 is CASSLTGPSSYNEQFF. CDR3 DNA sequence: TGTGCCAGCAGCTTGACGGGCCCGAGCTCCTACAATGAGCAGTTCTTC. The chain has TRBV5-5 and TRBJ2-1, with D uncertain. The CDR3 has 16 amino acids. Per germline, CDR1 SGHKS and CDR2 YYEKEE (reference sequence). V lost 1 base, J lost 0 bases, and 11 bases lay in between.

The chain employs TRBV6-4 and TRBJ2-2, with 8 bases aligning to TRBD1. The CDR3 spans 14 residues. Germline values: CDR1 MRHNA, CDR2 SNTAGT. Germline trimming cut 4 bases from V and 7 bases from J; bases unmatched to any gene: 5. The chain's CDR3 is CASSADRVGGELFF. In DNA form, the CDR3 reads TGTGCCAGCAGTGCGGACAGGGTTGGCGGGGAGCTGTTTTTT.

As regards this clone: In the same sample, other DNA sequences code for this CDR3. The chain recombines TRBV3-1 (or the pseudogene TRBV3-2) with TRBJ2-7, with 9 bases that match TRBD2. CDR1 is LGHDT and CDR2 is YNNKEL in the germline V gene (reference sequence). The CDR3 covers 15 residues. V lost 1 base, J lost 2 bases, and 3 bases stayed unmatched. The CDR3 region has the DNA TGTGCCAGCAGCCAAGGAGCGGGGGGCCCCTACGAGCAGTACTTC. Translating gives CASSQGAGGPYEQYF.

CDR3 sequence reads: CATGGSGRDSSYNEQFF. The CDR3 region has the DNA TGTGCCACCGGCGGTAGCGGGAGGGACAGCTCCTACAATGAGCAGTTCTTC. The gene calls are TRBV24-1 and TRBJ2-1; 11 nucleotides align to TRBD2. CDR3 length: 17 amino acids. In germline, CDR1 is KGHDR, CDR2 SFDVKD. J was trimmed by 0 bases and V by 9 bases; bases with no gene match: 9.

This clone was recorded only once. The chain uses TRBV9 and TRBJ1-6; D is possibly TRBD1 (5 bases). There are 16 residues in the CDR3. Trimming removed 0 bases at V and 10 bases at J, with 17 bases between. The germline V gene encodes CDR1 SGDLS and CDR2 YYNGEE. DNA of the CDR3: TGTGCCAGCAGCGTAGAGGGCCAGGGCTTACAGTCACCCCTCCACTTT. This codes for CASSVEGQGLQSPLHF.

This clone was detected a few times. The chain uses TRBV6-5 and TRBJ1-5, with a weak D call TRBD1 (5 bases). Trimming shortened V by 5 bases and J by 5 bases, and 13 bases separated the two germline ends. This CDR3 is 14 amino acids long. CDR1 and CDR2 from the germline V gene are MNHEY and SVGAGI. The CDR3 nucleotides are TGTGCCAGCAGTAAGGAGGGGCTAGATCAGCCCCAGCATTTT. This encodes CASSKEGLDQPQHF.

V gene TRBV10-3 combines with J gene TRBJ2-3, with unresolved D. Germline loops: CDR1 ENHRY, CDR2 SYGVKD. Trimming took off 0 bases at V and 6 bases at J, with 10 bases between the two ends. This CDR3 contains 14 residues. This CDR3 reads CAISESPAADTQYF. In DNA form, the CDR3 reads TGTGCCATCAGTGAGTCCCCGGCGGCTGATACGCAGTATTTT.

This clone was picked up one time. This chain links TRBV4-1 with TRBJ2-7, with a possible D match to TRBD2 (6 bases). V lost 0 bases and J 0 bases, leaving 12 bases between the germline ends. CDR3 length: 16 residues. From germline, CDR1 is MGHRA and CDR2 YSYEKL. This chain's CDR3 is CASSQDTAGRSYEQYF. DNA for the CDR3: TGCGCCAGCAGCCAAGATACCGCGGGGCGCTCCTACGAGCAGTACTTC.

CDR3 amino acids: CASSPSSGMNTEAFF. CDR3 coding DNA: TGTGCCAGCAGCCCATCCTCAGGAATGAACACTGAAGCTTTCTTT. The chain carries TRBV6-5 and TRBJ1-1; unclear D gene. Trimming removed 6 bases from V and 0 bases from J, with 14 bases in between. Germline-derived CDR1 and CDR2 are MNHEY and SVGAGI. The CDR3 covers 15 residues.

The chain is built from TRBV6-5 and TRBJ2-1, with TRBD2 matching 8 bases. With 5 bases clipped from V and 8 bases from J, the junction kept 11 bases outside the gene matches. CDR3 length: 15 residues. The germline V gene encodes CDR1 MNHEY and CDR2 SVGAGI. CDR3 sequence (DNA): TGTGCCAGCAGTAGAAGCCGGGAGGGCCTGCATGAGCAGTTCTTC. Translation: CASSRSREGLHEQFF.

This chain uses TRBV7-9 with TRBJ2-7; 7 positions match TRBD2. V was pared by 5 bases and J by 0 bases, with 7 bases of the junction left unmatched. This CDR3 is 15 amino acids long. Looked up from germline, CDR1 is SEHNR and CDR2 is FQNEAQ (reference sequence). CDR3 residues: CASSPSLAASYEQYF. CDR3 nucleotide sequence: TGTGCCAGCAGCCCGTCCCTAGCGGCCTCCTACGAGCAGTACTTC.

This chain links TRBV6-6 with TRBJ1-2; D is unclear. The CDR3 runs to 15 residues. Per the germline V gene, CDR1 is MNHNY and CDR2 is SVGAGI (reference sequence). Trimming took off 2 bases at V and 2 bases at J, with 12 bases between the two ends. The CDR3 DNA is TGTGCCAGCAGTTACCCCTTCGACGGCAACTATGGCTACACCTTC. It specifies CASSYPFDGNYGYTF.

The V gene is TRBV4-3, the J gene TRBJ2-5, with 7 bases matching TRBD2. The CDR3 is made up of 15 amino acids. V lost 3 bases to trimming and J lost 4 bases; unmatched junction nucleotides: 8. Germline-derived CDR1 and CDR2 are LGHNA and YSLEER. The CDR3: CASSQQWGGTETQYF. In DNA, the CDR3 is TGCGCCAGCAGCCAGCAGTGGGGGGGGACAGAGACCCAGTACTTC.

The chain has TRBV14 and TRBJ1-1; 10 bases align to TRBD1. J lost 4 bases, V lost 4 bases, and 6 bases had no gene match. Germline lookup yields CDR1 SGHDN and CDR2 FVKESK. This CDR3 comprises 15 residues. The CDR3 loop is CASSPLTGGFTEAFF. CDR3 sequence (DNA): TGTGCCAGCAGCCCTTTGACAGGGGGCTTCACTGAAGCTTTCTTT. Full variable domain (missing parts from reference TRBV14 and TRBJ1-1): EAGVTQFPSHSVIEKGQTVTLRCDPISGHDNLYWYRRVMGKEIKFLLHFVKESKQDESGMPNNRFLAERTGGTYSTLKVQPAELEDSGVYFCASSPLTGGFTEAFFGQGTRLTVV.

The chain combines TRBV10-3 with TRBJ2-3, with D perhaps TRBD1 or TRBD2 (5 bases each). The V and J ends lost 2 bases and 3 bases respectively, with 15 bases between them. Germline loops: CDR1 ENHRY, CDR2 SYGVKD. The CDR3 sequence is 16 residues long. For the CDR3, the DNA is TGTGCCATCAGTGAGGGTCTAGCAGGGATTACAGATACGCAGTATTTT. This codes for CAISEGLAGITDTQYF.

The chain employs TRBV4-2 and TRBJ2-2; D unresolved. The germline V gene encodes CDR1 LGHNA and CDR2 YNFKEQ. CDR3 size: 16 residues. The ends were cut back, 2 bases at V and 2 bases at J, with 12 bases in the middle. Here the CDR3 reads CASSQSPHLNTGELFF. In nucleotides, the CDR3 is TGTGCCAGCAGCCAATCCCCCCACCTAAACACCGGGGAGCTGTTTTTT.

This clone was picked up a small number of times. The chain has TRBV6-2 or TRBV6-3 and TRBJ2-7; 11 bases fit TRBD2. This CDR3 is built from 15 residues. V was pared by 6 bases and J by 4 bases, with 8 bases of the junction left unmatched. Per germline, CDR1 MNHEY and CDR2 SVGEGT. In DNA form, the CDR3 reads TGTGCCAGCAGCAGCACTAGCGGGAGTAGGTACGAGCAGTACTTC. Translation: CASSSTSGSRYEQYF.

The chain carries TRBV7-2 and TRBJ1-6; D not certain. Germline-derived CDR1 and CDR2 are SGHTA and FQGNSA. The germline V and J ends were trimmed by 1 base and 2 bases, with 12 bases remaining between them. This CDR3 comprises 17 residues. The DNA for the CDR3 is TGTGCCAGCAGCTTAGACCTACAGAGCCCCTATAATTCACCCCTCCACTTT. Amino acids: CASSLDLQSPYNSPLHF.

The V call is TRBV5-1, the J call TRBJ2-2, with TRBD1 matching 9 bases. Germline V gene sequence: CDR1 SGHRS, CDR2 YFSETQ. Trimming at V came to 4 bases and at J to 6 bases, leaving 7 bases not matched to a gene. CDR3 length: 15 amino acids. The CDR3 region is CASSVDRGGAGELFF. CDR3 nucleotide sequence: TGCGCCAGCAGCGTGGACAGGGGTGGGGCCGGGGAGCTGTTTTTT.

CDR3 loop: CAISVESGNTEAFF. CDR3 bases: TGTGCCATCAGTGTCGAATCCGGGAACACTGAAGCTTTCTTT. The V and J genes are TRBV10-3 and TRBJ1-1; D not resolved. The CDR3 sequence is 14 residues long. The germline V gene encodes CDR1 ENHRY and CDR2 SYGVKD. Trimming left V 4 bases short and J 1 base short, with 10 bases between.

This clone has a single count. The CDR3, as DNA: TGTGCCAGCAGTTGGAGAGGAACTAATGAAAAACTGTTTTTT. It encodes CASSWRGTNEKLFF. The chain couples TRBV27 to TRBJ1-4; no clear D. Trimming left V 4 bases short and J 1 base short, with 7 bases between. Per the germline V gene, CDR1 is MNHEY and CDR2 is SMNVEV (reference sequence). CDR3 size: 14 residues.

The genes are TRBV18 and TRBJ2-7; 10 nucleotides match TRBD1. The germline V gene has CDR1 KGHSH and CDR2 LQKENI. V was clipped by 4 bases and J by 5 bases; unmatched bases: 8. The CDR3 spans 15 residues. The CDR3 DNA follows: TGTGCCAGCTCACATAGACAGGGGGCTATCAACGAGCAGTACTTC. Protein sequence: CASSHRQGAINEQYF.